This passage covers 3 T cell receptor beta chains from one sample sequenced in a study of identical twins. In TCRdb, the 5' RACE reads were re-called with MiXCR into one record per CDR3 protein. Of some 1,600,000 distinct CDR3 sequences in the sample, less than 35% are singletons; the top ten hold about 0.27%. Sample: cord blood. These receptors all come from a newborn girl in good health.

The chain is built from TRBV6-5 and TRBJ2-2, with TRBD2 matching over 8 bases. V lost 0 bases and J lost 2; bases outside the gene matches: 8. The V gene's germline CDR1 is MNHEY and CDR2 SVGAGI. The CDR3 is made up of 18 amino acids. The CDR3 loop is CASSYSYGREGNTGELFF. The CDR3 DNA sequence: TGTGCCAGCAGTTACTCTTACGGACGGGAGGGAAACACCGGGGAGCTGTTTTTT.

The rearrangement links TRBV7-9 to TRBJ1-6, with D possibly TRBD1 on 6 matching bases. V lost 5 bases to trimming and J lost 0 bases, with 17 bases between them. Per the germline V gene, CDR1 is SEHNR and CDR2 is FQNEAQ (reference sequence). The CDR3 runs to 18 residues. CDR3 loop: CASSDKEDSSSYNSPLHF. In nucleotides, the CDR3 is TGTGCCAGCAGCGATAAAGAGGACAGTTCCTCCTATAATTCACCCCTCCACTTT.

Of note for this clonotype: A read error may be the cause here, since a much bigger clone is one base away. CDR3 coding DNA: TGCAGTGCTAAGGTTGGGACAGTACAAGAGACCCAGTTCTTC. Translating gives CSAKVGTVQETQFF. This chain connects TRBV20-1 to TRBJ2-5; 7 positions match TRBD1. Matching the DNA end better, TRBJ2-1 makes the J call doubtful. The length of the CDR3 is 14 residues. Germline V CDR1 and CDR2: DFQATT, SNEGSKA (reference sequence).